The 14 T cell receptor beta chains below come from one sample, sequenced in a study of Ad26.COV2.S vaccination and SARS-CoV-2 variants. Sequencing used immunoSEQ multiplex PCR; TCRdb keeps in-frame clones, though not all of them. The sample holds around 370,000 clones, roughly nine tenths seen once. Material: peripheral blood, obtained after recovery from COVID-19. These receptors came from a human donor who had recovered from COVID-19.

V gene TRBV18 combines with J gene TRBJ1-1, with D possibly being TRBD1 (5 bases). CDR3 length equals 16 residues. The V gene lost 3 bases and the J gene lost 4 bases, with 18 bases spanning the gap. Germline-derived CDR1 and CDR2 are KGHSH and LQKENI. The CDR3 loop reads CASSPNAGLRGTEAFF. Here the CDR3 DNA reads TGTGCCAGCTCACCGAACGCAGGCTTAAGGGGCACTGAAGCTTTCTTT. The variable domain in full, with the rest retrieved from reference TRBV18 and TRBJ1-1, is NAGVMQNPRHLVRRRGQEARLRCSPMKGHSHVYWYRQLPEEGLKFMVYLQKENIIDESGMPKERFSAEFPKEGPSILRIQQVVRGDSAAYFCASSPNAGLRGTEAFFGQGTRLTVV.

The chain has TRBV10-2 and TRBJ1-6; D is unresolved. CDR1 and CDR2 from the germline V gene are WSHSY and SAAADI. With 3 bases removed from V and 7 bases from J, the gap between germline ends came to 4 bases. The CDR3 extends over 12 amino acids. The CDR3 region is CASSDPNSPLHF. The CDR3 DNA follows: TGCGCCAGCAGTGACCCAAATTCACCCCTCCACTTT.

In DNA form, the CDR3 reads TGTGCCAGCAGTCCCGGGAAGGCAACCTATGGCTACACCTTC. It specifies CASSPGKATYGYTF. This chain connects TRBV6-6 to TRBJ1-2; D gene unclear. Trimming took off 5 bases at V and 4 bases at J, with 14 bases between the two ends. Germline lookup yields CDR1 MNHNY and CDR2 SVGAGI (reference sequence). CDR3 length: 14 amino acids.

The CDR3 DNA is TGTGCCAGCAGCGTAGGAGTAGCGGGGGGTTATAGTAATGAGCAGTTCTTC. Translated, it gives CASSVGVAGGYSNEQFF. The chain uses TRBV9 and TRBJ2-1, with TRBD2 identical over 10 bases. CDR3 length: 17 residues. V lost 0 bases and J lost 7; bases outside the gene matches: 10. Germline V gives CDR1 SGDLS, CDR2 YYNGEE.

This clone has only a few counts. The CDR3, as DNA: TGTGCCAGCAGCTTTTCGGGTCTCATGAACACTGAAGCTTTCTTT. It is translated as CASSFSGLMNTEAFF. The chain links TRBV7-8 to TRBJ1-1; no reliable D call. V gave up 3 bases and J gave up 0 bases, with 11 bases separating them. CDR1 is SGHVS, CDR2 FQNEAQ, per germline. The CDR3 extends over 15 amino acids.

The V call is TRBV2, the J call TRBJ1-1, with 7 bases identical to TRBD1. V dropped 8 bases and J dropped 0; count of bases not matched to a gene: 6. Germline-derived CDR1 and CDR2 are SNHLY and FYNNEI. The CDR3 contains 14 residues. The CDR3: CASPQGPLNTEAFF. CDR3 bases: TGTGCCAGCCCACAGGGGCCCCTGAACACTGAAGCTTTCTTT.

The chain is built from TRBV3-1 (or the pseudogene TRBV3-2) and TRBJ1-2, with no clear D. The V end was cut by 4 bases, the J end by 2 bases, with 8 bases between. Germline CDR1 LGHDT, CDR2 YNNKEL (reference sequence). The CDR3 consists of 13 residues. Here the CDR3 DNA reads TGTGCCAGCAGCCTCGACAAAAACTATGGCTACACCTTC. Protein product: CASSLDKNYGYTF.

The CDR3 sequence is CASTPAATGELFF. The DNA of the CDR3 is TGTGCCAGCACTCCCGCGGCCACCGGGGAGCTGTTTTTT. V is TRBV2 and J is TRBJ2-2, with D hard to call. CDR1 is SNHLY, CDR2 FYNNEI, per germline. The CDR3 sequence is 13 residues long. Deletions cut 7 bases from V and 4 bases from J, with 10 bases between.

This chain uses TRBV10-3 with TRBJ2-6; TRBD2 is a possible D gene (7 bases). This CDR3 contains 18 residues. CDR1 and CDR2 (germline): ENHRY, SYGVKD. Trimming removed 8 bases from V and 0 bases from J, with 20 bases in between. The CDR3 protein is CAIGAGGAFGSGANVLTF. The CDR3 DNA sequence: TGTGCCATCGGAGCTGGGGGGGCCTTCGGCTCTGGGGCCAACGTCCTGACTTTC.

This rearrangement joins TRBV5-1 to TRBJ1-1, with a weak D call TRBD1 (5 bases). The CDR3 consists of 13 residues. Germline V gene sequence: CDR1 SGHRS, CDR2 YFSETQ. V was trimmed by 0 bases and J by 6 bases, leaving 9 bases between them. CDR3 amino acids: CASSLAGRAEAFF. The CDR3, as DNA: TGCGCCAGCAGCTTGGCGGGGCGGGCTGAAGCTTTCTTT.

This chain uses TRBV14 with TRBJ2-5; TRBD1 might be the D (6 bases). Germline-derived CDR1 and CDR2 are SGHDN and FVKESK. The CDR3 extends over 15 amino acids. V lost 4 bases to trimming and J lost 7 bases, with 19 bases between them. CDR3 in amino acids: CASSPRTGKIGTQYF. Written as DNA, the CDR3 is TGTGCCAGCAGCCCCCGTACAGGGAAGATTGGGACCCAGTACTTC.

This clone has just one count. The rearrangement uses TRBV11-3 and TRBJ1-1, with a tentative D call TRBD1 (5 bases). Trimming shortened V by 5 bases and J by 4 bases, and 11 bases separated the two germline ends. Germline CDR1 SGHNT, CDR2 YENEEA. The CDR3 covers 13 residues. CDR3: CASSPWQGTEAFF. CDR3 sequence (DNA): TGTGCCAGCAGCCCCTGGCAGGGCACTGAAGCTTTCTTT. Full variable domain (rest looked up from reference TRBV11-3 and TRBJ1-1): EAGVVQSPRYKIIEKKQPVAFWCNPISGHNTLYWYLQNLGQGPELLIRYENEEAVDDSQLPKDRFSAERLKGVDSTLKIQPAELGDSAVYLCASSPWQGTEAFFGQGTRLTVV.

This chain joins TRBV13 and TRBJ2-3; maybe TRBD2 (7 bases). Trimming stripped 5 bases from V and 2 bases from J, with 11 bases between. This CDR3 region has 14 residues. CDR1 and CDR2 from the germline V gene are PRHDT and FYEKMQ (reference sequence). The DNA of the CDR3 is TGTGCCAGCAGCCCCGGGGGGCTCACAGATACGCAGTATTTT. It codes for CASSPGGLTDTQYF.

The rearrangement links TRBV5-1 to TRBJ2-7, with 9 bases that match TRBD1. The CDR3 sequence is 14 residues long. CDR1 and CDR2 (germline): SGHRS, YFSETQ. V dropped 4 bases and J dropped 7; count of bases not matched to a gene: 9. CDR3 protein: CASSPRDRVGEQYF. In nucleotides, the CDR3 is TGCGCCAGCAGCCCCCGGGACAGGGTTGGGGAGCAGTACTTC.